A selection of T cell receptor beta chains follows, all from one sample in a study of cytomegalovirus exposure and HLA in healthy donors. Measured with immunoSEQ multiplex PCR; TCRdb has only the in-frame clones, and not every one. The data hold tens of thousands of clones, with roughly 93% observed a single time. Sample: PBMCs. All receptors derive from a woman aged 25 to 39 in good health and CMV-seronegative. CDR3s include the opening cysteine and the closing phenylalanine or tryptophan. The size field is filled for only some rows; it gives once, few, many or a size class.

cdr3_aa j_call clone_size v_call
CASSLGVSASGYEQYF - - TRBV5-1
CASSQGDRNSPLHF TRBJ1-6 - TRBV4-1
CAWDWPATRRTYNEQFF TRBJ2-1 - TRBV30
CASLRTSGLRHNEQFF TRBJ2-1 - TRBV19
CASSYQQGPYYEQYF TRBJ2-7 - TRBV5-1
CASDPTGQGTTEAFF TRBJ1-1 - TRBV7-9
CASRARDRGLETQYF TRBJ2-5 - TRBV6-5
CASSPWTGGYNYGYTF TRBJ1-2 - TRBV5-5
CASSGAQETQYF TRBJ2-5 - TRBV18
CASSLRTGTDTQYF TRBJ2-3 - TRBV7-9
CASRSSTGSGTEAFF TRBJ1-1 - TRBV7-9
CASSETGYRVNEQFF TRBJ2-1 once TRBV6-1
CASSLDLRTRDEQYF TRBJ2-7 - TRBV5-1
CASSQVPSGGRETQYF TRBJ2-5 - TRBV4-1
CATAGRGPYNEQFF TRBJ2-1 - TRBV27
CASSSSRSDRGDIQYF TRBJ2-4 - TRBV7-9
CASSTGTGGNTIYF TRBJ1-3 few TRBV5-4
CASSVQVIGELFF TRBJ2-2 - TRBV13
CASSAGGTGELFF TRBJ2-2 - TRBV25-1
CASSLGRADTQYF TRBJ2-3 - TRBV19
CASSSAWDSKNIQYF TRBJ2-4 - TRBV7-9
CAWSGLAQSTDTQYF TRBJ2-3 - TRBV30
CASSHGLAGGPSGEQYF TRBJ2-7 - TRBV5-1
CASSTGGGAGNTIYF TRBJ1-3 - TRBV2
CASNKGTGVSIEQFF TRBJ2-1 - TRBV25-1
CASSLPTGAPSGANVLTF TRBJ2-6 - TRBV28
CASSLLAGGPDTQYF TRBJ2-3 - TRBV5-1
CASSLSGSNTGELFF TRBJ2-2 - TRBV7-2
CAISGAGTMNTEAFF TRBJ1-1 - TRBV10-3
CASSLSIQGAGEQYF TRBJ2-7 - TRBV5-1
CASSVGAGQYNEQFF TRBJ2-1 once TRBV9
CASSLRETQYF TRBJ2-5 - TRBV5-1
CASSLGEWSGRPDNEQFF TRBJ2-1 - TRBV11-3
CASSWSGEWGGYTF TRBJ1-2 - TRBV28
CAISMTENTEAFF TRBJ1-1 - TRBV10-3
CATSIRVNEKLFF TRBJ1-4 - TRBV15
CASSAPRGTASSYNEQFF TRBJ2-1 - TRBV9
CASSARQGAYEQFF TRBJ2-1 - TRBV9
CASSLARQGRSYEQYF TRBJ2-7 few TRBV7-2
CAWSVEIEQFF TRBJ2-1 - TRBV30
CASSPTWRGTEAFF TRBJ1-1 - TRBV7-2
CASSFEGQAAGSVAVPGQYF TRBJ2-7 - TRBV12-1
CAWSRGKSTGELFF TRBJ2-2 - TRBV30
CASRTGGAPNEKLFF TRBJ1-4 - TRBV19
CSVAAGVGTEKLFF TRBJ1-4 - TRBV29-1
CASSRRDSNGYTF TRBJ1-2 - TRBV4-1